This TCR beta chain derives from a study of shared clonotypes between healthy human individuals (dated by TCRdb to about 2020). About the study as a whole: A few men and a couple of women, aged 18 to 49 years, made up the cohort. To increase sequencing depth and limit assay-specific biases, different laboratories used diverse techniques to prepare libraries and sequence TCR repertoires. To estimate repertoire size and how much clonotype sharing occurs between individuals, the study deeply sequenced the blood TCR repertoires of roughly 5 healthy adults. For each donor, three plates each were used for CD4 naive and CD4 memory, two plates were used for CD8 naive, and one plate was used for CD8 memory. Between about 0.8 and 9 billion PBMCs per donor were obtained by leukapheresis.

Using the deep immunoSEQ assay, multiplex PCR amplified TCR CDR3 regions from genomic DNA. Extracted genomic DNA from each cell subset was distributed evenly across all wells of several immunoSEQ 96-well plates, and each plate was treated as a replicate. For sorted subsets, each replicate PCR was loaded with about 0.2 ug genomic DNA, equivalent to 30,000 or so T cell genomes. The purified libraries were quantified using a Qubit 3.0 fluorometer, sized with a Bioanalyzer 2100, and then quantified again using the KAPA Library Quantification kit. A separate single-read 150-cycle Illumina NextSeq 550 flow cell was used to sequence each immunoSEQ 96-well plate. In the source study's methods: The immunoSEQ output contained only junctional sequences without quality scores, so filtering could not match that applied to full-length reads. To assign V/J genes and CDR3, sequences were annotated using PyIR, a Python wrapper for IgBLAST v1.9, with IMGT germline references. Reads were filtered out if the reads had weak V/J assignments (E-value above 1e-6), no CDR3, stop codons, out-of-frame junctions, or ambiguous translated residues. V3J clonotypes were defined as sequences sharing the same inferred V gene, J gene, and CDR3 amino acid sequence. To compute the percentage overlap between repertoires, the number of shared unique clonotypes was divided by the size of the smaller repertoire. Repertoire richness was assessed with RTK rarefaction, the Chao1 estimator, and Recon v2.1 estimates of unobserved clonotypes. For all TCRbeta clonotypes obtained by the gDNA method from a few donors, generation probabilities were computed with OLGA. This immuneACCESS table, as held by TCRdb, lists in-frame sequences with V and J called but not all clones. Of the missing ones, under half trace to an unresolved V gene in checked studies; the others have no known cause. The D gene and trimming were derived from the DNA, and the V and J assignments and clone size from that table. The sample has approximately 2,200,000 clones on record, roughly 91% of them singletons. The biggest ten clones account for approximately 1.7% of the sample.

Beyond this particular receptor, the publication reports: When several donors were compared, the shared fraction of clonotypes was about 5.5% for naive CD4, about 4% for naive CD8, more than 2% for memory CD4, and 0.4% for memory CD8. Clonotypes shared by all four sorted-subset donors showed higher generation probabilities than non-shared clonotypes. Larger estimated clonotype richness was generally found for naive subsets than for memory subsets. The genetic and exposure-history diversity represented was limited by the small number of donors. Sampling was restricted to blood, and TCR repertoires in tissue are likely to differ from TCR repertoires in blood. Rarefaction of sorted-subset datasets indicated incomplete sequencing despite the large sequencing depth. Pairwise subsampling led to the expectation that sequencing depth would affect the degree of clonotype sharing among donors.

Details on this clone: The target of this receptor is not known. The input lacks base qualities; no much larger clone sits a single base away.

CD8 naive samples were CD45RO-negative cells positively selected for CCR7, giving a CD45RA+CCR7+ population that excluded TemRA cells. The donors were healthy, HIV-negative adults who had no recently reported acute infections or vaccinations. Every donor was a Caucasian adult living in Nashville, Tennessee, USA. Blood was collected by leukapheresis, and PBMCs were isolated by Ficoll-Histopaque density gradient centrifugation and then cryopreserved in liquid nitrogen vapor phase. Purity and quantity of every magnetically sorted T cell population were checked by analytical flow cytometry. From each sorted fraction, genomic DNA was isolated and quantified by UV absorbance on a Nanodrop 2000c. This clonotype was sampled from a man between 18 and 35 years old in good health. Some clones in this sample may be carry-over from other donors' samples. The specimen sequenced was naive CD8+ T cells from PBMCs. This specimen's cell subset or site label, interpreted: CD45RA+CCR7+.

For the CDR3, the sequence is CASSQTSGRRDTQYF. The sequenced DNA is TGTGCCAGCAGTCAGACTAGCGGGAGGAGGGATACGCAGTATTTT. The receptor chain draws on TRBV28 and TRBJ2-3, and 13 bases in between align with TRBD2. From cysteine to phenylalanine, the CDR3 is 15 amino acids long. Only the CDR3 portion is preserved as DNA: 45 bases, with reading frame beginning at the first base. Taken from the germline V gene, the CDR1 and CDR2 loops are MDHEN and SYDVKM. Clipping removes 5 bases from V and 6 bases from J, with 5 as the unmatched junction base count.